This T cell receptor (beta chain) comes out of a study of T-cell reconstitution after alpha-beta-depleted transplantation in children. Trimming at V came to 0 bases and at J to 6 bases, leaving 11 bases not matched to a gene. This CDR3 contains 18 residues. Germline V gene sequence: CDR1 LGHDT, CDR2 YNNKEL (reference sequence). This clonotype has a count of ten or more. A library of TCRbeta sequences, prepared with unique molecular identifiers, was generated. Each CDR3 protein gets one entry after TCRdb re-called the PCR reads with MiXCR. There are fewer than 400,000 distinct CDR3 sequences in the sample; about a fifth occur only once, and over 3.5% lies in the top ten.

This clonotype was sampled from a human donor who donated a stem cell graft to a child with acute myeloid leukemia. Source: PBMCs from the stem cell graft donor, taken from the stem cell graft. The chain uses TRBV3-1 and TRBJ1-5; 10 nucleotides line up with TRBD1. Here the CDR3 DNA reads TGTGCCAGCAGCCAAGATCTTTGGGACAGGGGAGTTAGTCAGCCCCAGCATTTT. This gives the protein CASSQDLWDRGVSQPQHF.